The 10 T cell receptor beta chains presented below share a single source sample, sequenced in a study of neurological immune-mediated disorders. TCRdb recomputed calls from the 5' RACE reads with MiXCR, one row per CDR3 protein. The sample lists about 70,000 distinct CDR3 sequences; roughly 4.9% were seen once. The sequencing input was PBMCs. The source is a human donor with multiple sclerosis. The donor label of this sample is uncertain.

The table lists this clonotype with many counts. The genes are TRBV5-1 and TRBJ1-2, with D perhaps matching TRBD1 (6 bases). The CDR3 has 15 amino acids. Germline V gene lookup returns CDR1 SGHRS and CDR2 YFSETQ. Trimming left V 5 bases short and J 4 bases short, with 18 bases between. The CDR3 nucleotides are TGCGCCAGCAGTGAAACAGGGCAGTTCGGCTATGGCTACACCTTC. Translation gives CASSETGQFGYGYTF.

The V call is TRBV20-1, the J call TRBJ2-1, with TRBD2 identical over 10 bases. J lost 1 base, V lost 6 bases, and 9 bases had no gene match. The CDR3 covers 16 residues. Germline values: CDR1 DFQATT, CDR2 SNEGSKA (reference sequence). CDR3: CSARTSGGLSYNEQFF. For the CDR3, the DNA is TGCAGTGCGAGGACTAGCGGAGGGCTATCCTACAATGAGCAGTTCTTC.

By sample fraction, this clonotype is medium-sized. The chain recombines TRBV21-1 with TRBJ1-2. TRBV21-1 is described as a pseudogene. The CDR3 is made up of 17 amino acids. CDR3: CASAKVRERGINYGYTF. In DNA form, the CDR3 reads TGTGCCAGCGCCAAGGTCCGAGAGCGGGGAATTAACTATGGCTACACCTTC.

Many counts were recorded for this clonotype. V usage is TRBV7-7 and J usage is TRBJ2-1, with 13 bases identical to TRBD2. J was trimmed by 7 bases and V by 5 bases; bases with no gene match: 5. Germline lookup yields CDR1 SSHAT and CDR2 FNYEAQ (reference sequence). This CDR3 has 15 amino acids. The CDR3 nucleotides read TGTGCCAGCAGCCGAGGGACTAGCGGGGTTAATGAGCAGTTCTTC. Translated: CASSRGTSGVNEQFF.

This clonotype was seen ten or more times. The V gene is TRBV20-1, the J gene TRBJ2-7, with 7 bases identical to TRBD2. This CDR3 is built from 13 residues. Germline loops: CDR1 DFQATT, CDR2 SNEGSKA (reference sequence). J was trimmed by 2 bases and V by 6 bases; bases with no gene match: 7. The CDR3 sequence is CSALKGGPYEQYF. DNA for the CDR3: TGCAGTGCGCTAAAGGGAGGGCCCTACGAGCAGTACTTC.

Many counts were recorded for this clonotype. Here the CDR3 reads CASRGLAGMAHEQFF. The CDR3 DNA sequence: TGCGCCAGCAGGGGACTAGCGGGCATGGCCCATGAGCAGTTCTTC. The chain uses TRBV10-2 and TRBJ2-1; 12 nucleotides align to TRBD2. The CDR3 loop spans 15 amino acids. CDR1 and CDR2 from the germline V gene are WSHSY and SAAADI. V shed 6 bases and J 8 bases; nucleotides not matched to a gene: 8.

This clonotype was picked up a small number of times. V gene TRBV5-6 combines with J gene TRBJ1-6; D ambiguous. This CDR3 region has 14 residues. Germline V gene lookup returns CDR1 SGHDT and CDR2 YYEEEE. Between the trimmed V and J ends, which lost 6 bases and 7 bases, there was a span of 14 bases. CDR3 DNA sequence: TGTGCCAGCACCACGATTTTCGGGAATTCACCCCTCCACTTT. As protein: CASTTIFGNSPLHF.

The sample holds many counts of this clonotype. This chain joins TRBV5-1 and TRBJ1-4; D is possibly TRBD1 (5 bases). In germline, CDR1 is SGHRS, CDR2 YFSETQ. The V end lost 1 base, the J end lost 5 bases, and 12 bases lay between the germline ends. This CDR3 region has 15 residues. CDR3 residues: CASSLRAGVNEKLFF. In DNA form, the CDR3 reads TGCGCCAGCAGCTTGAGGGCGGGGGTAAATGAAAAACTGTTTTTT.

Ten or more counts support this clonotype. In DNA, the CDR3 is TGCAGCGTCGCCGGACGGTTGAACACTGAAGCTTTCTTT. Amino acid sequence: CSVAGRLNTEAFF. V and J are TRBV29-1 and TRBJ1-1, with D unresolved. V was cut by 6 bases and J by 0 bases, with 11 bases left in between. Per germline, CDR1 SQVTM and CDR2 ANQGSEA. This CDR3 has 13 amino acids.

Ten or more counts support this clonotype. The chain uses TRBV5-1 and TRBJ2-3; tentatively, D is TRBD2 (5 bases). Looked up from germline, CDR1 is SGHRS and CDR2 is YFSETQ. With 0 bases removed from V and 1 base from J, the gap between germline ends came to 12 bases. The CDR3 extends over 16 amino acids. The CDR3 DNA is TGCGCCAGCAGCTTGGTCGAGGGAGCCGGCACAGATACGCAGTATTTT. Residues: CASSLVEGAGTDTQYF.